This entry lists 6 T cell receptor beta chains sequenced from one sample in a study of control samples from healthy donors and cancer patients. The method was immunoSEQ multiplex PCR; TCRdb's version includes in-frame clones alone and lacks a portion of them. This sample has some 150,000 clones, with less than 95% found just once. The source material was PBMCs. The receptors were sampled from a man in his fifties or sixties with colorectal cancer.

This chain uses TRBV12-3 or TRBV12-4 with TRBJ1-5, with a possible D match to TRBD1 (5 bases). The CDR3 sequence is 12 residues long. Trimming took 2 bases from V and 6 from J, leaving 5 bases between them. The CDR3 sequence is CASSLRGQPQHF. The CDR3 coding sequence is TGTGCCAGCAGTTTAAGGGGTCAGCCCCAGCATTTT.

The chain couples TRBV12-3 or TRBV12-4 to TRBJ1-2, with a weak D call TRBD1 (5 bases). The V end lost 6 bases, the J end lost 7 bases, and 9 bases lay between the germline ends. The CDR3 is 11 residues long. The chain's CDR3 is CASRGRVGYTF. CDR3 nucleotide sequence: TGTGCCAGCAGGGGGCGAGTTGGCTACACCTTC.

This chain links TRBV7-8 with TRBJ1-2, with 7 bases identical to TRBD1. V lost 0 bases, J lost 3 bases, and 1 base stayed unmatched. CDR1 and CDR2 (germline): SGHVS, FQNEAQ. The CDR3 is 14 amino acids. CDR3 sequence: CASSLAGGDYGYTF. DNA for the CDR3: TGTGCCAGCAGCTTAGCAGGGGGCGACTATGGCTACACCTTC.

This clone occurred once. The CDR3 reads CASSPLSANTGELFF. The CDR3 DNA is TGCGCCAGCAGCCCTCTGTCCGCGAACACCGGGGAGCTGTTTTTT. This sequence joins TRBV5-1 and TRBJ2-2, with D hard to call. Between the trimmed V and J ends, which lost 4 bases and 0 bases, there was a span of 10 bases. The CDR3 consists of 15 residues. Germline-derived CDR1 and CDR2 are SGHRS and YFSETQ. Variable domain in full (rest from reference TRBV5-1 and TRBJ2-2): KAGVTQTPRYLIKTRGQQVTLSCSPISGHRSVSWYQQTPGQGLQFLFEYFSETQRNKGNFPGRFSGRQFSNSRSEMNVSTLELGDSALYLCASSPLSANTGELFFGEGSRLTVL.

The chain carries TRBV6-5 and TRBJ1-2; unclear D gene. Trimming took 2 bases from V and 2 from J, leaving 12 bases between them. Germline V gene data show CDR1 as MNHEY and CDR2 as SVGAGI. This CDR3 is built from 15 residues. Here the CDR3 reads CASSYTAGGNYGYTF. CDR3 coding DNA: TGTGCCAGCAGTTACACGGCAGGCGGGAACTATGGCTACACCTTC.

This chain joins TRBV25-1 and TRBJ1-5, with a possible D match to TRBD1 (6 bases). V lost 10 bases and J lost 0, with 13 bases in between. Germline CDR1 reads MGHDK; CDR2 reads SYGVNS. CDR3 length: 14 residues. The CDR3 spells CAIPDSLSNQPQHF. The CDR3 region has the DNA TGTGCCATCCCGGACAGCCTTAGCAATCAGCCCCAGCATTTT.